This is a list of T cell receptor beta chains from one sample in a study of CD8 T cells in Susac syndrome. TCRdb re-derived calls from the immunoSEQ multiplex PCR reads in MiXCR, one entry per CDR3 protein. The sample lists about 150,000 distinct CDR3 sequences, approximately 96% seen once, with just over 0.2% in the top ten. Sequenced sample: CD8+ T cells from PBMCs. The receptors were gathered from a human donor with multiple sclerosis. Both conserved end residues are trimmed from each CDR3.

v_call | cdr3_aa
TRBV6-5 | ASSSGLAYEQF
TRBV20-1 | SARERGNYGYT
TRBV27 | ASSPRDQETQY
TRBV19 | ASTDKSYGYT
TRBV7-9 | ASSPRAGGIETQY
TRBV9 | ASRHINYGYT
TRBV20-1 | SASPGSKFTTEAF
TRBV28 | ASSTGGAGELF
TRBV27 | ASSMSSNTEAF
TRBV12-3/TRBV12-4 | ASSPTSGGITDTQY
TRBV3-1 | ASSQLTGTVNTEAF
TRBV7-9 | ASSPRGTGSHEQY
TRBV4-1 | ASSDVGGAYGYT
TRBV29-1 | SVPRGGQTTDTQY
TRBV4-2 | ASSPRTVLGEQF
TRBV30 | AWGATGTNYGYT
TRBV7-9 | ASSRPPPDGWETQY
TRBV29-1 | SVWGQWSDGYT
TRBV5-1 | ASSWKGDNEQF
TRBV13 | ASSLGQENSYEQY
TRBV27 | ASRESSYSYNEQF
TRBV5-5 | ASSSNNEQF
TRBV12-3/TRBV12-4 | ASTNTRDYSYEQY